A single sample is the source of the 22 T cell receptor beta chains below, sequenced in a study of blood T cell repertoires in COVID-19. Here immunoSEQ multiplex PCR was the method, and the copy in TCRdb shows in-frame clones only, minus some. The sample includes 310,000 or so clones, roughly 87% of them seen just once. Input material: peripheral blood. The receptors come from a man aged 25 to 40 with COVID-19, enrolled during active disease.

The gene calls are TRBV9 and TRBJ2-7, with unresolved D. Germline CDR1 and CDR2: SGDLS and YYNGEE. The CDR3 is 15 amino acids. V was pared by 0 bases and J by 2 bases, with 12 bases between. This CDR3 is CASSVDPSETYEQYF. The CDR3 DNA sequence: TGTGCCAGCAGCGTAGACCCCAGCGAAACCTACGAGCAGTACTTC.

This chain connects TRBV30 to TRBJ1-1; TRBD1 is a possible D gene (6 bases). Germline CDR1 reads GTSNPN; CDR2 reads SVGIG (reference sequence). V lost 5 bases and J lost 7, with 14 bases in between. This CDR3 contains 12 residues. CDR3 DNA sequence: TGTGCCTGGGACGAGGGGGAGGGTGAAGCTTTCTTT. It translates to CAWDEGEGEAFF.

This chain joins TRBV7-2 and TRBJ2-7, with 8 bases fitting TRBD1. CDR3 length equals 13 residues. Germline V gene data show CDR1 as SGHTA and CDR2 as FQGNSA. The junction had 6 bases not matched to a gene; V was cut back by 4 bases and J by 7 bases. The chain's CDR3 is CASSSQGAGEQYF. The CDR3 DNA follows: TGTGCCAGCAGCTCTCAGGGGGCGGGAGAGCAGTACTTC.

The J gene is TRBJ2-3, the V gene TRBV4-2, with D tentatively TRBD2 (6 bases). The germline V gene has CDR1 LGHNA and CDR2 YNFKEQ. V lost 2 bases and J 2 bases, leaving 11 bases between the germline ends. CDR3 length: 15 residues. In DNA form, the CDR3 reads TGTGCCAGCAGCCAAATTAGCGGAATCACAGATACGCAGTATTTT. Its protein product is CASSQISGITDTQYF.

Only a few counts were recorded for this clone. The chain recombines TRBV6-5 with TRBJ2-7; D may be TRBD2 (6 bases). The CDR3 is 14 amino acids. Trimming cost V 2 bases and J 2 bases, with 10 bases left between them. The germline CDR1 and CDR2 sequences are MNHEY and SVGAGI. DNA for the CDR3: TGTGCCAGCAGTTACGGGACTGAAGCCTACGAGCAGTACTTC. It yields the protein CASSYGTEAYEQYF.

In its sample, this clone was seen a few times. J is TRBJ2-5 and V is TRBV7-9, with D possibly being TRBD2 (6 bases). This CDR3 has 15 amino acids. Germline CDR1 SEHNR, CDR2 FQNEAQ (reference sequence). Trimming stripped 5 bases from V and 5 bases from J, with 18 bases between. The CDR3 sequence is CASSPDGRSWETQYF. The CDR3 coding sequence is TGTGCCAGCAGCCCGGACGGGAGAAGTTGGGAGACCCAGTACTTC.

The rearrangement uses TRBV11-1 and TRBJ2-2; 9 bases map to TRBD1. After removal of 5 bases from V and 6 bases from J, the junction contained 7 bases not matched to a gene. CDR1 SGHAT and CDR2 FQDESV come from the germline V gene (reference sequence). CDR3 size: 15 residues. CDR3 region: CASSTGQGPPGELFF. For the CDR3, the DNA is TGTGCCAGCAGCACTGGACAGGGGCCGCCCGGGGAGCTGTTTTTT.

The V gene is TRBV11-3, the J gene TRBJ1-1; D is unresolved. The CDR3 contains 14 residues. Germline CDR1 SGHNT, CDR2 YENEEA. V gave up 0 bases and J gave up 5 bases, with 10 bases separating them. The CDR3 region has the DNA TGTGCCAGCAGCTTAGATGGCGGCAGAACTGAAGCTTTCTTT. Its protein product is CASSLDGGRTEAFF.

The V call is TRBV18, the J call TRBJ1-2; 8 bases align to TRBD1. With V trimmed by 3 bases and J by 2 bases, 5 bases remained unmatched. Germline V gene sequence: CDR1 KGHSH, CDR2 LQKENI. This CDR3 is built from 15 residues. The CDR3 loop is CASSPRTGRNYGYTF. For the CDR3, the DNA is TGTGCCAGCTCACCCCGGACAGGGCGGAACTATGGCTACACCTTC.

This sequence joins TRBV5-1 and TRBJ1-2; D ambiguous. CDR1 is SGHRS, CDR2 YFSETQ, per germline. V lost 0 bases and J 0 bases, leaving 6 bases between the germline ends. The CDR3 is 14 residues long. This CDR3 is CASSLGSANYGYTF. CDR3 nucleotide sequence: TGCGCCAGCAGCTTGGGAAGCGCTAACTATGGCTACACCTTC.

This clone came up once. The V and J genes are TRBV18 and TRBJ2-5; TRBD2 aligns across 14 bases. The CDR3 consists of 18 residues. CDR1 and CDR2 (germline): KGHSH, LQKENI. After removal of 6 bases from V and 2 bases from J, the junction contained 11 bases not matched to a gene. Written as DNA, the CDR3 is TGTGCCAGCTCGCACGGACTAGCGGGAGGCCCGGGGCAAGAGACCCAGTACTTC. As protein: CASSHGLAGGPGQETQYF.

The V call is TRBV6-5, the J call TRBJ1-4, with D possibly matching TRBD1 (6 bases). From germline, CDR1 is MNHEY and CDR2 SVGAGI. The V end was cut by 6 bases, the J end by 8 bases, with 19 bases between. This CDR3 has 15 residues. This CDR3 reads CASSRVGGLGEKLFF. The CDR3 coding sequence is TGTGCCAGCAGCCGCGTGGGGGGGCTGGGGGAAAAACTGTTTTTT.

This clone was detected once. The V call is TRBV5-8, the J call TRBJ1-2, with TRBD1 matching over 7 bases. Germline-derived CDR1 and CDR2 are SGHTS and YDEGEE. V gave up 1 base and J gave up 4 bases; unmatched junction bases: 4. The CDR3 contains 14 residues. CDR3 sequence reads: CASSLRQGGYGYTF. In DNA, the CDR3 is TGTGCCAGCAGCTTGCGACAGGGAGGCTATGGCTACACCTTC.

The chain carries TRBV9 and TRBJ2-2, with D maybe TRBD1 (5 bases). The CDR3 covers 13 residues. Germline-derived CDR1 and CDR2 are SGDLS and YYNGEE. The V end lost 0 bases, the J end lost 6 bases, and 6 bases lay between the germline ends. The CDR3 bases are TGTGCCAGCAGCGTAGCAGGGTCCGGGGAGCTGTTTTTT. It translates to CASSVAGSGELFF.

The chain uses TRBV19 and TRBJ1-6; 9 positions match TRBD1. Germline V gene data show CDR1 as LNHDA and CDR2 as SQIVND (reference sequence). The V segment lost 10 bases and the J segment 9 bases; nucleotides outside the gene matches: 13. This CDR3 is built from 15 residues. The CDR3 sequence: CATTGDRVLGSPLHF. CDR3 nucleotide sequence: TGTGCCACTACCGGGGACAGGGTTTTAGGTTCACCCCTCCACTTT.

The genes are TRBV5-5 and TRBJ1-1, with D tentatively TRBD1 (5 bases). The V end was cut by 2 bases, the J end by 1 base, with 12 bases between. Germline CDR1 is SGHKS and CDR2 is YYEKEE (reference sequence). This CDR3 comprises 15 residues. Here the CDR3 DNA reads TGTGCCAGCAGCTTAGGACACTCCGGGAACACTGAAGCTTTCTTT. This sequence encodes CASSLGHSGNTEAFF.

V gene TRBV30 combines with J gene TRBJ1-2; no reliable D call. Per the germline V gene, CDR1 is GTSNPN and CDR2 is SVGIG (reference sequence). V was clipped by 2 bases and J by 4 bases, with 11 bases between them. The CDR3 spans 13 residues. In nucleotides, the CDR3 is TGTGCCTGGAGTCCGCGTCCAAGCTATGGCTACACCTTC. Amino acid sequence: CAWSPRPSYGYTF.

CDR3 nucleotide sequence: TGTGCCAGCAGTTTCACGACAGGGTCCTGGAATTCACCCCTCCACTTT. Protein: CASSFTTGSWNSPLHF. This chain uses TRBV6-5 with TRBJ1-6; 7 positions match TRBD1. Germline loops: CDR1 MNHEY, CDR2 SVGAGI. There are 16 residues in the CDR3. Trimming took 4 bases from V and 7 from J; bases not matched to a gene: 10.

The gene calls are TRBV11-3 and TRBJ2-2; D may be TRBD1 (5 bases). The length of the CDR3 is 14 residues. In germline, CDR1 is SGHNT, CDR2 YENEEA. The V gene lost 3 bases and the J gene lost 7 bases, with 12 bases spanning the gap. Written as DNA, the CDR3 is TGTGCCAGCAGCTTCGCCCAGGGCATCGGGGAGCTGTTTTTT. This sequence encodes CASSFAQGIGELFF. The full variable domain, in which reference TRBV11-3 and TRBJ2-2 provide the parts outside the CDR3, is EAGVVQSPRYKIIEKKQPVAFWCNPISGHNTLYWYLQNLGQGPELLIRYENEEAVDDSQLPKDRFSAERLKGVDSTLKIQPAELGDSAVYLCASSFAQGIGELFFGEGSRLTVL.

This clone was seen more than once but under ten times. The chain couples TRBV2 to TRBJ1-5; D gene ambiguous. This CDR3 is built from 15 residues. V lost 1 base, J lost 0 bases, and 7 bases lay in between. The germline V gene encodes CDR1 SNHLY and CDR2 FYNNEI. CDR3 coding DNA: TGTGCCAGCAGTGAAGGACTTAATAGCAATCAGCCCCAGCATTTT. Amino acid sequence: CASSEGLNSNQPQHF.

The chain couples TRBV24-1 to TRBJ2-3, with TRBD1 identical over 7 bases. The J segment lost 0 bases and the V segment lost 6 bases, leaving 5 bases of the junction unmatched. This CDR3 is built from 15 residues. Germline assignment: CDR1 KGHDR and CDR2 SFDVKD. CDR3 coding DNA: TGTGCCACCAGTCCCTGGGACAGTAGCACAGATACGCAGTATTTT. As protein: CATSPWDSSTDTQYF.

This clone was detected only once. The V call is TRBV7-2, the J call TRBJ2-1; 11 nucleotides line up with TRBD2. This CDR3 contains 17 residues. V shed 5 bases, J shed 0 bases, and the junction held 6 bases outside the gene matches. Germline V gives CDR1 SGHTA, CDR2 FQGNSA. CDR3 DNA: TGTGCCAGCAGCCATTTTAGCGGGGGGGGCTCCTACAATGAGCAGTTCTTC. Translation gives CASSHFSGGGSYNEQFF.